This is a list of T cell receptor beta chains from one sample in a study of blood T cell repertoires in COVID-19. Some clones are missing from TCRdb's copy, which holds only in-frame ones; the method was immunoSEQ multiplex PCR. The profile shows some 240,000 clones, 88% of them singletons. The specimen was peripheral blood. All receptors derive from a woman in her seventies with COVID-19, enrolled during active disease. The CDR3 runs from the conserved cysteine through the conserved F or W. The order of the fields is V gene, CDR3 protein.

v_gene: TRBV6-5; CDR3aa: CASSYTRGNQPQHF
v_gene: TRBV7-8; CDR3aa: CASSLAGTGGSEAFF
v_gene: TRBV4-1; CDR3aa: CASSQEGTSGSYEQYF
v_gene: TRBV15; CDR3aa: CATSRDRTGGQPFEAFF
v_gene: TRBV5-1; CDR3aa: CASSFSGTGETQYF
v_gene: TRBV29-1; CDR3aa: CSVSGQGYGNTIYF
v_gene: TRBV19; CDR3aa: CASSIVPGGQYEQYF
v_gene: TRBV5-1; CDR3aa: CASQIGTGSYEQYF
v_gene: TRBV24-1; CDR3aa: CATSDGTGGTEKLFF
v_gene: TRBV5-1; CDR3aa: CASSAKTDAPLHF
v_gene: TRBV16; CDR3aa: CASSQSPGTGGRYNSPLHF
v_gene: TRBV9; CDR3aa: CASSVGSGRADEQFF
v_gene: TRBV2; CDR3aa: CASSETGLANEQFF